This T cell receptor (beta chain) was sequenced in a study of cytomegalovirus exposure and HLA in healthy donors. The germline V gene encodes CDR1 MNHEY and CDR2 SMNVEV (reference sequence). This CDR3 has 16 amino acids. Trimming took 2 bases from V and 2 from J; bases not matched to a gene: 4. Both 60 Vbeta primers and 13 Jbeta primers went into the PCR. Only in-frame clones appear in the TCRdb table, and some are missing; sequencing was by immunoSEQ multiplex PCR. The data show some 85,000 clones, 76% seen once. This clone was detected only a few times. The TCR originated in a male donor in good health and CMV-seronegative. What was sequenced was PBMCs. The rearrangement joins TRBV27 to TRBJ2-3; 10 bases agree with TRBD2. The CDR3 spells CASSLRAGGFTDTQYF. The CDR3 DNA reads TGTGCCAGCAGTTTACGAGCGGGGGGGTTCACAGATACGCAGTATTTT.